These 27 T cell receptor beta chains originate from one sample sequenced in a study of Graves' ophthalmopathy and Graves' hyperthyroidism. Amplification of the TCR beta CDR3 regions used RNA transcripts (as template). An opening RT-PCR round employed HTBI primers and preceded a second-round multiplex PCR. TCRdb ran MiXCR on the multiplex PCR reads and lists one entry per CDR3 protein. This table has over a million distinct CDR3 sequences, about 40% appearing once. The specimen was peripheral blood or thyroid tissue (not recorded which). The origin of the receptors is an adult man with Graves' hyperthyroidism.

Only a few counts were recorded for this clonotype. In nucleotides, the CDR3 is TGCGCCAGCAGCCAAGATTTTACAGGGAGGAGGGAGCAGTACTTC. Its translation is CASSQDFTGRREQYF. V usage is TRBV4-1 and J usage is TRBJ2-7; D assignment may be TRBD1 or TRBD2 (6 bases each). This CDR3 spans 15 amino acids. Germline V gene data show CDR1 as MGHRA and CDR2 as YSYEKL. V was pared by 0 bases and J by 7 bases, with 16 bases between.

This clonotype has a handful of counts. The chain is built from TRBV29-1 and TRBJ2-3; possible D gene TRBD2, 6 bases. V lost 4 bases and J lost 5, with 13 bases in between. Germline CDR1 reads SQVTM; CDR2 reads ANQGSEA. CDR3 length: 13 amino acids. CDR3 nucleotides: TGCAGCGTTGTGCCGTGGCGGGGAGATACGCAGTATTTT. Its protein is CSVVPWRGDTQYF.

This chain joins TRBV9 and TRBJ2-7; no firm D call. The germline V gene encodes CDR1 SGDLS and CDR2 YYNGEE. This CDR3 is built from 15 residues. The V end lost 0 bases, the J end lost 3 bases, and 13 bases lay between the germline ends. Here the CDR3 DNA reads TGTGCCAGCAGCGTAGGGGTGACAACCTTCTACGAGCAGTACTTC. It specifies CASSVGVTTFYEQYF.

This clonotype was observed many times. The chain links TRBV6-6 to TRBJ2-2, with a weak D call TRBD1 (6 bases). The germline V and J ends were trimmed by 5 bases and 0 bases, with 10 bases remaining between them. The CDR3 totals 15 residues. CDR1 is MNHNY, CDR2 SVGAGI, per germline (reference sequence). The CDR3 loop reads CASSQDSSNTGELFF. The CDR3 DNA is TGTGCCAGCAGTCAGGACAGCTCGAACACCGGGGAGCTGTTTTTT.

The chain employs TRBV12-3 or TRBV12-4 and TRBJ2-5, with 7 nucleotides matching TRBD1. This CDR3 is built from 15 residues. Germline trimming cut 6 bases from V and 5 bases from J; bases unmatched to any gene: 12. DNA for the CDR3: TGTGCCAGCAGGAACAGGGGTTGGACCGGGGAGACCCAGTACTTC. This codes for CASRNRGWTGETQYF.

V and J are TRBV25-1 and TRBJ2-1, with TRBD2 matching 9 bases. The CDR3 totals 16 residues. Trimming cost V 1 base and J 5 bases; bases outside gene matches: 6. The germline gives CDR1 MGHDK, CDR2 SYGVNS. CDR3 residues: CASSEFPGLAHNEQFF. The CDR3 DNA sequence: TGTGCCAGCAGTGAATTCCCGGGACTAGCCCACAATGAGCAGTTCTTC.

This clonotype was found a few times. The CDR3 DNA follows: TGTGCCAGCACCGGGGCTACGCCAACCTACGAGCAGTACTTC. Protein: CASTGATPTYEQYF. The chain carries TRBV6-1 and TRBJ2-7; D possibly uses TRBD1 or TRBD2 (5 bases each). This CDR3 region has 14 residues. CDR1 MNHNS and CDR2 SASEGT come from the germline V gene. V gave up 7 bases and J gave up 2 bases, with 15 bases separating them.

Remarks on this clonotype: A much larger clone differs from this one at a single base, so this may be a read error. The chain carries TRBV7-9 and TRBJ2-5; weak D call: TRBD1 (6 bases). The CDR3 loop spans 14 amino acids. Between the trimmed V and J ends, which lost 1 base and 4 bases, there was a span of 10 bases. In germline, CDR1 is SEHNR, CDR2 FQNEAQ (reference sequence). The CDR3 is CASSLDFRGETQYF. The DNA of the CDR3 is TGTGCCAGCAGCTTAGATTTCAGGGGAGAGACCCAGTACTTC.

The chain employs TRBV7-2 and TRBJ1-2; 7 bases map to TRBD1. Germline V gene lookup returns CDR1 SGHTA and CDR2 FQGNSA. After removal of 5 bases from V and 14 bases from J, the junction contained 8 bases not matched to a gene. There are 11 residues in the CDR3. CDR3 region: CASSDREGATF. Here the CDR3 DNA reads TGTGCCAGCAGCGACCGAGAGGGGGCAACCTTC.

This clonotype has at least ten counts. V usage is TRBV5-1 and J usage is TRBJ1-6, with 7 bases lining up with TRBD1. The CDR3 sequence is 15 residues long. V lost 0 bases to trimming and J lost 8 bases; unmatched junction nucleotides: 5. Germline CDR1 and CDR2: SGHRS and YFSETQ. The CDR3 DNA sequence: TGCGCCAGCAGCTTGGCCGCCAGGGGGTATTCACCCCTCCACTTT. Translating it yields CASSLAARGYSPLHF. The full variable domain, rest sourced from reference TRBV5-1 and TRBJ1-6, is KAGVTQTPRYLIKTRGQQVTLSCSPISGHRSVSWYQQTPGQGLQFLFEYFSETQRNKGNFPGRFSGRQFSNSRSEMNVSTLELGDSALYLCASSLAARGYSPLHFGNGTRLTVT.

The chain joins TRBV4-1 to TRBJ2-7, with D perhaps matching TRBD1 (5 bases). Germline CDR1 and CDR2: MGHRA and YSYEKL. With 3 bases removed from V and 2 bases from J, the gap between germline ends came to 8 bases. The CDR3 is 13 residues long. CDR3 coding DNA: TGCGCCAGCAGCCACCAGGGCCCCTACGAGCAGTACTTC. This sequence encodes CASSHQGPYEQYF.

This clonotype was seen ten or more times. V is TRBV5-8 and J is TRBJ1-2; unclear D gene. CDR1 SGHTS and CDR2 YDEGEE come from the germline V gene. This CDR3 region has 16 residues. Trimming left V 0 bases short and J 2 bases short, with 14 bases between. CDR3 residues: CASSLAGQFPNYGYTF. CDR3 bases: TGTGCCAGCAGCTTGGCCGGGCAGTTCCCCAACTATGGCTACACCTTC.

This clonotype was counted many times. DNA of the CDR3: TGCAGCGTTGGGGGCCAGACGGGACAGACCCAGTACTTC. Encoded protein: CSVGGQTGQTQYF. This chain joins TRBV29-1 and TRBJ2-5; D tentatively fits TRBD1 or TRBD2 (5 bases each). This CDR3 spans 13 amino acids. Trimming removed 4 bases at V and 6 bases at J, with 15 bases between. Germline V lookup: CDR1 SQVTM, CDR2 ANQGSEA.

V and J are TRBV20-1 and TRBJ1-1, with TRBD1 as a possible D gene (5 bases). The germline CDR1 and CDR2 sequences are DFQATT and SNEGSKA (reference sequence). V was shortened by 0 bases and J by 4 bases, with 30 bases between the two germline ends. This CDR3 is built from 20 residues. The CDR3 sequence: CSARDEVPRGRISWRTEAFF. For the CDR3, the DNA is TGCAGTGCTAGAGATGAGGTTCCCCGGGGCCGCATCTCTTGGCGCACTGAAGCTTTCTTT.

This clonotype was detected ten times or more. The chain carries TRBV11-2 and TRBJ1-1, with a tentative D call TRBD1 (5 bases). Germline values: CDR1 SGHAT, CDR2 FQNNGV. This CDR3 region has 12 residues. V gave up 6 bases and J gave up 6 bases, with 11 bases separating them. For the CDR3, the DNA is TGTGCCAGCAGTTCAACGGGGGCTGAAGCTTTCTTT. It translates to CASSSTGAEAFF.

This clonotype was observed at least ten times. This sequence joins TRBV10-3 and TRBJ2-7, with 11 bases identical to TRBD1. This CDR3 is 15 amino acids long. The germline V gene encodes CDR1 ENHRY and CDR2 SYGVKD. V trimming: 3 bases; J trimming: 2 bases; junction bases outside the gene matches: 3. For the CDR3, the DNA is TGTGCCATCAGTGAAGGGACAGGGGGGACCTACGAGCAGTACTTC. Translating it yields CAISEGTGGTYEQYF.

The rearrangement uses TRBV5-1 and TRBJ2-7, with a weak D call TRBD1 (6 bases). The germline V gene encodes CDR1 SGHRS and CDR2 YFSETQ. V was shortened by 0 bases and J by 9 bases, with 19 bases between the two germline ends. The CDR3 spans 15 residues. In nucleotides, the CDR3 is TGCGCCAGCAGCTTGGAAGGGACAAGCGGTTATACGCAGTACTTC. Amino acids: CASSLEGTSGYTQYF. Based on the CDR3 plus reference TRBV5-1 and TRBJ2-7, the full variable domain is KAGVTQTPRYLIKTRGQQVTLSCSPISGHRSVSWYQQTPGQGLQFLFEYFSETQRNKGNFPGRFSGRQFSNSRSEMNVSTLELGDSALYLCASSLEGTSGYTQYFGPGTRLTVT.

This chain uses TRBV7-9 with TRBJ1-5, with 9 bases that match TRBD1. Germline-derived CDR1 and CDR2 are SEHNR and FQNEAQ (reference sequence). Trimming removed 6 bases from V and 0 bases from J; junction bases left unmatched: 9. This CDR3 has 17 amino acids. As DNA, the CDR3 is TGTGCCAGCAGGAAGGACAGGGGAGATAATAGCAATCAGCCCCAGCATTTT. Protein: CASRKDRGDNSNQPQHF.

On this clonotype: This could be a read error, since a much larger clone is one nucleotide away. The chain's CDR3 is CASTHEKLFF. CDR3 DNA sequence: TGTGCCAGCACCCATGAAAAACTGTTTTTT. The chain links TRBV2 to TRBJ1-4; the D is unclear. Germline values: CDR1 SNHLY, CDR2 FYNNEI. V shed 7 bases and J shed 6 bases, with 3 bases lying between them. The CDR3 totals 10 residues.

This clonotype was observed a handful of times. The CDR3 here is CASSRKQGNSNQPQHF. The CDR3 DNA reads as TGTGCCAGCTCCCGAAAACAGGGAAATAGCAATCAGCCCCAGCATTTT. This chain connects TRBV24-1 to TRBJ1-5, with D tentatively TRBD1 (6 bases). The CDR3 spans 16 residues. V lost 11 bases to trimming and J lost 0 bases, with 19 bases between them. Germline V gene data show CDR1 as KGHDR and CDR2 as SFDVKD.

There are many counts of this clonotype. The chain joins TRBV20-1 to TRBJ1-4; D unresolved. Germline values: CDR1 DFQATT, CDR2 SNEGSKA (reference sequence). V was cut by 4 bases and J by 7 bases, with 19 bases left in between. The CDR3 consists of 15 residues. CDR3 protein: CSAKGKPPSSEKLFF. The CDR3 bases are TGCAGTGCTAAGGGCAAGCCTCCATCGAGTGAAAAACTGTTTTTT.

This clonotype came up many times. The rearrangement joins TRBV4-3 to TRBJ1-6; D unresolved. V was pared by 0 bases and J by 5 bases, with 14 bases between. There are 17 residues in the CDR3. Germline CDR1 and CDR2: LGHNA and YSLEER. The CDR3 region is CASSQDSTAGDNSPLHF. The CDR3 bases are TGCGCCAGCAGCCAAGATTCTACGGCTGGCGATAATTCACCCCTCCACTTT.

This clonotype was found many times. The genes are TRBV5-1 and TRBJ2-5, with 8 positions matching TRBD2. The CDR3 is 14 amino acids. The V segment lost 3 bases and the J segment 4 bases; nucleotides outside the gene matches: 5. Germline CDR1 is SGHRS and CDR2 is YFSETQ. CDR3 nucleotides: TGCGCCAGCAGCTCCGGGACTAGTTTAGAGACCCAGTACTTC. This sequence encodes CASSSGTSLETQYF.

The chain combines TRBV4-1 with TRBJ1-4; D remains unclear. Germline loops: CDR1 MGHRA, CDR2 YSYEKL. The CDR3 has 16 residues. Trimming stripped 3 bases from V and 8 bases from J, with 19 bases between. The CDR3 bases are TGCGCCAGCAGCCATGAAGGTTCGGTCGGCTGGGAAAAACTGTTTTTT. This gives the protein CASSHEGSVGWEKLFF.

The V call is TRBV6-2 or TRBV6-3, the J call TRBJ1-2; perhaps TRBD1 as D (6 bases). CDR1 is MNHEY and CDR2 is SVGEGT in the germline V gene. The V end lost 8 bases, the J end lost 8 bases, and 15 bases lay between the germline ends. The CDR3 runs 12 residues. CDR3 sequence reads: CASGGAERGYTF. The CDR3 nucleotides are TGTGCCAGCGGGGGGGCCGAACGAGGCTACACCTTC.

V usage is TRBV7-9 and J usage is TRBJ1-6; tentative D call: TRBD1 (5 bases). The CDR3 runs to 15 residues. V was trimmed by 1 base and J by 3 bases, leaving 7 bases between them. Germline loops: CDR1 SEHNR, CDR2 FQNEAQ (reference sequence). The CDR3 nucleotides read TGTGCCAGCAGCTTAGAGACAGACTATAATTCACCCCTCCACTTT. Residues: CASSLETDYNSPLHF.

The chain couples TRBV19 to TRBJ2-6; 9 bases map to TRBD1. The germline gives CDR1 LNHDA, CDR2 SQIVND (reference sequence). Trimming removed 9 bases from V and 0 bases from J; junction bases left unmatched: 9. The CDR3 is made up of 17 amino acids. The CDR3 here is CASSPRDRVSGANVLTF. For the CDR3, the DNA is TGTGCCAGCAGCCCCCGGGACAGGGTCTCTGGGGCCAACGTCCTGACTTTC. Complete variable domain (other parts from reference TRBV19 and TRBJ2-6): DGGITQSPKYLFRKEGQNVTLSCEQNLNHDAMYWYRQDPGQGLRLIYYSQIVNDFQKGDIAEGYSVSREKKESFPLTVTSAQKNPTAFYLCASSPRDRVSGANVLTFGAGSRLTVL.